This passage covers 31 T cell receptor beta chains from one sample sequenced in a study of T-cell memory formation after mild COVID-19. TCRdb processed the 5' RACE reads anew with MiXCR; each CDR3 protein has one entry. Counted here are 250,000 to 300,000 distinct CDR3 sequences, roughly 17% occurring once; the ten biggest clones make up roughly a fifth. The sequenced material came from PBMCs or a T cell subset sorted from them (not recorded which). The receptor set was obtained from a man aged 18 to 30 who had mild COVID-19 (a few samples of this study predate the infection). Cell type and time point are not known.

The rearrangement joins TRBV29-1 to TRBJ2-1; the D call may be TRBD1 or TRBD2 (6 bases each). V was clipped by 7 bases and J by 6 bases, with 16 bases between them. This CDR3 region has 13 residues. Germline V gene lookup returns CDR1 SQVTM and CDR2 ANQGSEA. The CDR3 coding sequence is TGCAGCGCCGAGGGGGGACTGGGCAATGAGCAGTTCTTC. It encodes CSAEGGLGNEQFF.

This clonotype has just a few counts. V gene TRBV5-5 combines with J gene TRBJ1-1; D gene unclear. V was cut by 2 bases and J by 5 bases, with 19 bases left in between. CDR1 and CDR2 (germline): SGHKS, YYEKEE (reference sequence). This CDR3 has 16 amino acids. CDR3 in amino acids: CASSFRGRWRVTEAFF. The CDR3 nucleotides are TGTGCCAGCAGCTTTCGTGGGCGGTGGCGTGTGACTGAAGCTTTCTTT. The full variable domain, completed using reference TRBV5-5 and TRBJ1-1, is DAGVTQSPTHLIKTRGQQVTLRCSPISGHKSVSWYQQVLGQGPQFIFQYYEKEERGRGNFPDRFSARQFPNYSSELNVNALLLGDSALYLCASSFRGRWRVTEAFFGQGTRLTVV.

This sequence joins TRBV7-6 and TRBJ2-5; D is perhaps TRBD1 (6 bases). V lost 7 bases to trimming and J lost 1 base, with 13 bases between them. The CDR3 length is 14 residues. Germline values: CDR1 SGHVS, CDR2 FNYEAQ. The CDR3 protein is CASTIQGGQETQYF. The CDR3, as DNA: TGTGCCAGCACCATTCAAGGGGGCCAAGAGACCCAGTACTTC. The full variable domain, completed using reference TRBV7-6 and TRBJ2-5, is GAGVSQSPRYKVTKRGQDVALRCDPISGHVSLYWYRQALGQGPEFLTYFNYEAQQDKSGLPNDRFSAERPEGSISTLTIQRTEQRDSAMYRCASTIQGGQETQYFGPGTRLLVL.

Here the CDR3 reads CASSPSLEGYYGYTF. The DNA of the CDR3 is TGTGCCAGCTCACCGTCACTCGAGGGGTACTATGGCTACACCTTC. The V and J genes are TRBV18 and TRBJ1-2; weak D call: TRBD1 (5 bases). The CDR3 extends over 15 amino acids. V lost 3 bases to trimming and J lost 3 bases, with 14 bases between them. Germline V gene sequence: CDR1 KGHSH, CDR2 LQKENI.

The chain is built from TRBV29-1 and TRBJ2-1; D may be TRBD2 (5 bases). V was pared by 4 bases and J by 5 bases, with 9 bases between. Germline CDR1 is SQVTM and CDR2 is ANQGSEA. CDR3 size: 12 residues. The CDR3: CSVVRLNNEQFF. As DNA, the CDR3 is TGCAGCGTTGTTAGACTAAACAATGAGCAGTTCTTC.

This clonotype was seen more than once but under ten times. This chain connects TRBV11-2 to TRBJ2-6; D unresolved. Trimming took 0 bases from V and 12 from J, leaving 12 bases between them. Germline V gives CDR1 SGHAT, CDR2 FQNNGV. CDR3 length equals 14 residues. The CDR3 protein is CASSLEGNFAVLTF. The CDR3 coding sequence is TGTGCCAGCAGCTTAGAGGGCAATTTCGCCGTCCTGACTTTC.

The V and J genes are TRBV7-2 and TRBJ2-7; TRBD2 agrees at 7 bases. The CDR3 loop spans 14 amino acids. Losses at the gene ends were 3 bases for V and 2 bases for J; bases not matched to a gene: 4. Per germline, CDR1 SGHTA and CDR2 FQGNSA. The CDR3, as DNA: TGTGCCAGCAGCTTGGAGCGGGGCCCCTACGAGCAGTACTTC. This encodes CASSLERGPYEQYF.

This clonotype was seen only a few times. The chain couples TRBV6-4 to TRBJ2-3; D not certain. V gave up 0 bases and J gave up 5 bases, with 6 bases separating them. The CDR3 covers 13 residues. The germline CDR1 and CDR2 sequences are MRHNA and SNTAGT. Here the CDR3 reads CASSDSNLDTQYF. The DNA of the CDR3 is TGTGCCAGCAGTGACTCGAACTTAGATACGCAGTATTTT.

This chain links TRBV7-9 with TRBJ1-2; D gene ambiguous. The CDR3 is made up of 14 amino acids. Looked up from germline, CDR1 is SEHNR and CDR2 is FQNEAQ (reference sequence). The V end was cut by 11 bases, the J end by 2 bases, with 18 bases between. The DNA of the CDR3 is TGTGCCCTAGGGTCGATTCCCTCGAACTATGGCTACACCTTC. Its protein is CALGSIPSNYGYTF.

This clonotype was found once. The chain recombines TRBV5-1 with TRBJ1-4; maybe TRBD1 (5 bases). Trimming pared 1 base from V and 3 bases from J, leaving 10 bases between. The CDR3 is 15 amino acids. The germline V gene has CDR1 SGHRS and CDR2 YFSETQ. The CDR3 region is CASSLKGPPNEKLFF. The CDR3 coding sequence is TGCGCCAGCAGCTTGAAGGGACCGCCTAATGAAAAACTGTTTTTT.

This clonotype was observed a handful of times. This CDR3 reads CSASDEGWGEAFF. Written as DNA, the CDR3 is TGCAGTGCTAGTGATGAGGGCTGGGGCGAAGCTTTCTTT. J is TRBJ1-1 and V is TRBV20-1; perhaps TRBD1 as D (5 bases). CDR3 size: 13 residues. V gave up 3 bases and J gave up 8 bases, with 16 bases separating them. Germline V lookup: CDR1 DFQATT, CDR2 SNEGSKA (reference sequence).

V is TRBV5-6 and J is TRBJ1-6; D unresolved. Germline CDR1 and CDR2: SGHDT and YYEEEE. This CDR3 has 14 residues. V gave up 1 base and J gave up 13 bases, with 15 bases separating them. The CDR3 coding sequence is TGTGCCAGCAGCTTGACCCGCCGAGCGGTCCCCCTCCACTTT. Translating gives CASSLTRRAVPLHF.

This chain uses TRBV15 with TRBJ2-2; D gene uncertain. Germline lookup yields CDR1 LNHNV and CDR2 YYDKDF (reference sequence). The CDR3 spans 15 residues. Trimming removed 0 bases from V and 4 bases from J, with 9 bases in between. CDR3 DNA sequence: TGTGCCACCAGCAGAGATCCTGGCGTCACCGGGGAGCTGTTTTTT. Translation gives CATSRDPGVTGELFF.

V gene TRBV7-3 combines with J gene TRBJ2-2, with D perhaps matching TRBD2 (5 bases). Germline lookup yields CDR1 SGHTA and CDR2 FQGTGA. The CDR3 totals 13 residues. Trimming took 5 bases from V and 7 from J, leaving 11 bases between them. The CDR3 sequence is CASSKDRDGELFF. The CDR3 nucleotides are TGTGCCAGCAGCAAAGATCGGGACGGGGAGCTGTTTTTT.

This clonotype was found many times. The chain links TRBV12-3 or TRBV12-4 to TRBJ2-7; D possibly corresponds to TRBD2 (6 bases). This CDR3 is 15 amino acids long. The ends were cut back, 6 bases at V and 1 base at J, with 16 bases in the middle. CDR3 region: CASSHRGAASYEQYF. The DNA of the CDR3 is TGTGCCAGCAGCCACCGCGGGGCAGCGTCCTACGAGCAGTACTTC.

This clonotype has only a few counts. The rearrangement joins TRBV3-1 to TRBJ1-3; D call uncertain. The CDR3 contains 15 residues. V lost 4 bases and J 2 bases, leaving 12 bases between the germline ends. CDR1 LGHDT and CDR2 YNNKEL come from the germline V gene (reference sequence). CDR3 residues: CASSPFSGTGNTIYF. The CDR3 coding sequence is TGTGCCAGCAGCCCCTTTAGCGGCACTGGAAACACCATATATTTT.

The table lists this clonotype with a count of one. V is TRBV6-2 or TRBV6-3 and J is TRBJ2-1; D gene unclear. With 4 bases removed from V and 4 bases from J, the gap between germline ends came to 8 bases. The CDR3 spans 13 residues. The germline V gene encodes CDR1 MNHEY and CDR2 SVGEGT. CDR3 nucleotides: TGTGCCAGCAGTTCGGGCAGATACAATGAGCAGTTCTTC. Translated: CASSSGRYNEQFF.

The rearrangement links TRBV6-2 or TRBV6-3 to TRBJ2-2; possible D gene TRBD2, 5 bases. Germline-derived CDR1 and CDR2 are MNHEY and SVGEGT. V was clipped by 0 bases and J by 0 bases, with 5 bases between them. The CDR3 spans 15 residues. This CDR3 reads CASSYSDSNTGELFF. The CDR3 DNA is TGTGCCAGCAGTTACTCGGACTCGAACACCGGGGAGCTGTTTTTT.

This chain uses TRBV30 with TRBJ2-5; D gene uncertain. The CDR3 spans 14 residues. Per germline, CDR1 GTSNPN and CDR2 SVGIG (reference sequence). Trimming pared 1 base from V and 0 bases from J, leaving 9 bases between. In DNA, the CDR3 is TGTGCCTGGAGTGACACCGGGTACCAAGAGACCCAGTACTTC. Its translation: CAWSDTGYQETQYF.

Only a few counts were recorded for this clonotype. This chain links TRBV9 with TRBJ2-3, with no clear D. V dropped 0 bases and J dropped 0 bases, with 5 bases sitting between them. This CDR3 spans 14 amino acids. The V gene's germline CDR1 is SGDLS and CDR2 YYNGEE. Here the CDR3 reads CASSVGASTDTQYF. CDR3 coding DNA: TGTGCCAGCAGCGTAGGGGCTAGCACAGATACGCAGTATTTT.

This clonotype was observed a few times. The CDR3 DNA follows: TGTGCCAGCAGTTGGAGTAACCAAGAGACCCAGTACTTC. It codes for CASSWSNQETQYF. The chain is built from TRBV28 and TRBJ2-5, with D uncertain. Trimming removed 4 bases at V and 0 bases at J, with 6 bases between. The CDR3 extends over 13 amino acids. Looked up from germline, CDR1 is MDHEN and CDR2 is SYDVKM.

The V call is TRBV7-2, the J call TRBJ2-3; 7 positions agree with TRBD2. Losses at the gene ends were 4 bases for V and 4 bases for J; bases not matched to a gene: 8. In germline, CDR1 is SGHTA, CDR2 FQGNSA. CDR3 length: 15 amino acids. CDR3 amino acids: CASSSGLGLADTQYF. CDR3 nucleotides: TGTGCCAGCAGCTCCGGACTAGGTCTCGCAGATACGCAGTATTTT.

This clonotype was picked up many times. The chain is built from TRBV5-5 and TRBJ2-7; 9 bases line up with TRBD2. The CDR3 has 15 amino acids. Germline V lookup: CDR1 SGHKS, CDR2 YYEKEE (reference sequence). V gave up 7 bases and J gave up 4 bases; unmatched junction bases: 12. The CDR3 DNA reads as TGTGCCAGCGAAAGGACTAGCGCCGAAAAATACGAGCAGTACTTC. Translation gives CASERTSAEKYEQYF.

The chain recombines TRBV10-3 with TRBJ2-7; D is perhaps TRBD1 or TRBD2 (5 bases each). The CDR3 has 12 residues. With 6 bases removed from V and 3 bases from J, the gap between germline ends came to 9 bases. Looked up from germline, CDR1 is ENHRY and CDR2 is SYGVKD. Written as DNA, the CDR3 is TGTGCCATCAGCCGGGACGGCTACGAGCAGTACTTC. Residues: CAISRDGYEQYF.

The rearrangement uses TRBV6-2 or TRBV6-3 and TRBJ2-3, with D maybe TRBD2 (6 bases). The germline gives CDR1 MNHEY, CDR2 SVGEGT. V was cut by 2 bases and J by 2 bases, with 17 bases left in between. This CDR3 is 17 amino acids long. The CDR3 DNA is TGTGCCAGCAGTTACCCGAGCCGCGGGGCTCACACAGATACGCAGTATTTT. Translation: CASSYPSRGAHTDTQYF.

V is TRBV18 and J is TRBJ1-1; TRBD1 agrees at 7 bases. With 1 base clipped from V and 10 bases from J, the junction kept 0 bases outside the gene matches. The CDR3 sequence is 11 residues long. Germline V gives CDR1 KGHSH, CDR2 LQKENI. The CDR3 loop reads CASSPQGAAFF. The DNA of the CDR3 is TGTGCCAGCTCACCACAGGGGGCAGCTTTCTTT.

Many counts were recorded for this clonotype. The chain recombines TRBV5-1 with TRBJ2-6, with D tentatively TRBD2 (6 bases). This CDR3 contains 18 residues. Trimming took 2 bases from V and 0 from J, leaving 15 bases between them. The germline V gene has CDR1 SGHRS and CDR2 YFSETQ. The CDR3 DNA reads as TGCGCCAGCAGCTTCATCGCCGGAGCGGGCTCTGGGGCCAACGTCCTGACTTTC. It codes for CASSFIAGAGSGANVLTF. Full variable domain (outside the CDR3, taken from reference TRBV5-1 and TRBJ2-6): KAGVTQTPRYLIKTRGQQVTLSCSPISGHRSVSWYQQTPGQGLQFLFEYFSETQRNKGNFPGRFSGRQFSNSRSEMNVSTLELGDSALYLCASSFIAGAGSGANVLTFGAGSRLTVL.

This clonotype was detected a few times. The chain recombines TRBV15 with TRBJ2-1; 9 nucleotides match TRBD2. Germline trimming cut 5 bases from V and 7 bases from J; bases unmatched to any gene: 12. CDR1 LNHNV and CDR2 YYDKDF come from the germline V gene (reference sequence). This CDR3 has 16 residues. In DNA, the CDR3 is TGTGCCACCAGCCCACACTTTGCGGGGGGGCGGAATGAGCAGTTCTTC. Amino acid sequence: CATSPHFAGGRNEQFF.

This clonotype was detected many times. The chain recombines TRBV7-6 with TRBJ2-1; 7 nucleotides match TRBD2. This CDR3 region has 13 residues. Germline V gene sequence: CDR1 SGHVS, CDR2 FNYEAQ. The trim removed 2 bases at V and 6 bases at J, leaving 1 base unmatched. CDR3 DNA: TGTGCCAGCAGCTTAACGGGGGGCAATGAGCAGTTCTTC. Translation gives CASSLTGGNEQFF. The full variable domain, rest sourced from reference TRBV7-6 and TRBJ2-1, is GAGVSQSPRYKVTKRGQDVALRCDPISGHVSLYWYRQALGQGPEFLTYFNYEAQQDKSGLPNDRFSAERPEGSISTLTIQRTEQRDSAMYRCASSLTGGNEQFFGPGTRLTVL.

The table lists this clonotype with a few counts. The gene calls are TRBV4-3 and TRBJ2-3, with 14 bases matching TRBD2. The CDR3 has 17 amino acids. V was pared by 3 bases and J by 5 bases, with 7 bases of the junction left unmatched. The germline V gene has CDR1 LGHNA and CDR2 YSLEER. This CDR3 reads CASSQSRTSGGIDTQYF. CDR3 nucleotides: TGCGCCAGCAGCCAGTCCAGGACTAGCGGGGGGATAGATACGCAGTATTTT.

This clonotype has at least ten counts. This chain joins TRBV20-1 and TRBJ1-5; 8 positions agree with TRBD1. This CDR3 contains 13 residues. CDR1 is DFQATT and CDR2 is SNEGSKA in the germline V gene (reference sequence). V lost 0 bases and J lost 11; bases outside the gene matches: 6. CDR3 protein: CSARDDRGQAQHF. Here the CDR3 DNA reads TGCAGTGCTAGAGATGACAGGGGTCAAGCCCAGCATTTT.